The text below deals with one TCR beta chain. Its antigen has not been determined. The input lacks base qualities; no much larger clone sits a single base away. At one collaborating source in Seattle, patients were enrolled during active infection and were followed longitudinally through the course of disease. Each collaborating institution followed its own protocols to collect whole blood in K2EDTA tubes. For TCRbeta analysis, collaborator samples were shipped as frozen whole blood, as isolated PBMCs, or as DNA extracted from either sample type. V is trimmed back by 4 bases and J by 9 bases, and the junction contains 9 bases that no gene match accounts for. From cysteine to phenylalanine, the CDR3 is 15 amino acids long. Only CDR3 DNA remains: 45 bases, in frame from the first base. Based on the germline V gene, the CDR1 and CDR2 sequences are SGHRS and YFSETQ. The immunoSEQ Assay, a bias-controlled multiplex PCR, was used to amplify TCRbeta CDR3 regions from genomic DNA. Turning to the authors' computational methods: The number of nucleated cells in each sample was estimated from the amplification of reference gene primers within the assay. To quantify the absolute abundance of each unique TCRbeta CDR3 rearrangement, sequence reads were collapsed and filtered. For each sample, productive Simpson clonality was calculated as the square root of Simpson's diversity index over productive rearrangements. The clones in this table, taken by TCRdb from immuneACCESS, are in-frame only. Not every clone is retained; where verified, under half of the shortfall comes from an unresolved V gene, and the cause of the rest is unknown. V, J and clone size reflect that table, while D and trimming were determined from the DNA. Recorded for this sample are roughly 230,000 clones; about 90% of them occurred a single time. Of the sample, 0.83% falls within the top ten clones.

The data derive from a study of blood T cell repertoires in COVID-19 (TCRdb year 2020). Broadly, across the study: Collaborator samples came from the United States, Italy and Spain and covered acute and convalescent phases of COVID-19. Subjects who had been exposed to COVID-19, were actively infected with it, or had recovered from it provided the deeply sampled blood TCRbeta repertoires that made up the dataset. Where available, HLA class I and class II types were obtained from metadata supplied by the sample provider rather than from assay-based typing. The repertoires were made available in a free public database intended to serve as a resource for research on the immune response to SARS-CoV-2. Sample metadata almost always included a de-identified subject ID, COVID-19 status, age in years and sex. The prospective study material was composed of cDNA or gDNA derived from T cells, B-cell-depleted T cells, or PBMCs. The samples were drawn from two sources: the first 160 participants of the ongoing ImmuneRACE study, and 1,254 subjects contributed by 6 global collaborators.

Study-wide conclusions, independent of this receptor: The amount of clinical and demographic metadata varied by source and participant and was provided uncurated.

This receptor was identified in a man aged 30 to 45 with COVID-19, enrolled during active disease. The V and J segments used are TRBV5-1 and TRBJ2-1, and 11 junction bases match TRBD2. Source material: peripheral blood. CDR3 reads: CASSSIAGGPVEQFF. The base sequence is TGCGCCAGCAGCAGCATAGCGGGGGGGCCTGTTGAGCAGTTCTTC.